One sample yielded the 9 T cell receptor beta chains listed below, sequenced in a study of identical twins. Each CDR3 protein gets one entry after TCRdb re-called the 5' RACE reads with MiXCR. The sample records about 660,000 distinct CDR3 sequences, roughly 8% being singletons. This sample was shared with a second study, whose subject was yellow fever vaccine responses in identical twins.

Source material: PBMCs. The receptors come from a woman aged 18-29 years in good health.

This clonotype was recorded at least ten times. This rearrangement joins TRBV20-1 to TRBJ2-4, with D possibly matching TRBD1 (5 bases). Germline loops: CDR1 DFQATT, CDR2 SNEGSKA (reference sequence). V lost 6 bases and J lost 5, with 17 bases in between. This CDR3 contains 14 residues. The CDR3 reads CSALRGASENIQYF. In nucleotides, the CDR3 is TGCAGTGCCCTCCGTGGGGCCTCAGAAAACATTCAGTACTTC.

This clonotype was seen only a few times. This chain uses TRBV5-6 with TRBJ2-7; 9 bases map to TRBD1. Germline V lookup: CDR1 SGHDT, CDR2 YYEEEE. Trimming took 1 base from V and 5 from J; bases not matched to a gene: 4. This CDR3 is 14 amino acids long. The CDR3 sequence is CASSLPGTGNEQYF. Here the CDR3 DNA reads TGTGCCAGCAGCTTGCCCGGGACAGGGAACGAGCAGTACTTC.

This clonotype has a count of ten or more. This sequence joins TRBV7-2 and TRBJ2-5; D could derive from TRBD1 or TRBD2 (6 bases each). Per germline, CDR1 SGHTA and CDR2 FQGNSA. The length of the CDR3 is 17 residues. Trimming shortened V by 5 bases and J by 0 bases, and 19 bases separated the two germline ends. The CDR3 nucleotides are TGTGCCAGCAGCCCGGGGCCTTACGGGGGCTACCAAGAGACCCAGTACTTC. It codes for CASSPGPYGGYQETQYF.

The rearrangement links TRBV18 to TRBJ2-3, with a weak D call TRBD2 (6 bases). The CDR3 has 15 residues. With 0 bases removed from V and 5 bases from J, the gap between germline ends came to 12 bases. Germline V gene data show CDR1 as KGHSH and CDR2 as LQKENI. The CDR3 DNA follows: TGTGCCAGCTCACCACCGGAGGGCCTGGGAGATACGCAGTATTTT. Encoded protein: CASSPPEGLGDTQYF.

This clonotype occurred many times. CDR3 residues: CASSSGQFNEKLFF. CDR3 DNA sequence: TGTGCCAGCAGCTCCGGACAGTTTAATGAAAAACTGTTTTTT. The chain has TRBV7-9 and TRBJ1-4; weak D call: TRBD1 (6 bases). Between the trimmed V and J ends, which lost 4 bases and 4 bases, there was a span of 10 bases. Germline lookup yields CDR1 SEHNR and CDR2 FQNEAQ (reference sequence). CDR3 length equals 14 residues.

The V gene is TRBV19, the J gene TRBJ2-1; D is possibly TRBD1 or TRBD2 (5 bases each). Germline values: CDR1 LNHDA, CDR2 SQIVND (reference sequence). The CDR3 contains 13 residues. The V end lost 0 bases, the J end lost 14 bases, and 14 bases lay between the germline ends. DNA of the CDR3: TGTGCCAGTAGTATAGAGGCGGACGGGGCAAAGTTCTTC. As protein: CASSIEADGAKFF. The complete variable domain, with remaining parts taken from reference TRBV19 and TRBJ2-1, reads DGGITQSPKYLFRKEGQNVTLSCEQNLNHDAMYWYRQDPGQGLRLIYYSQIVNDFQKGDIAEGYSVSREKKESFPLTVTSAQKNPTAFYLCASSIEADGAKFFGPGTRLTVL.

Only a few counts were recorded for this clonotype. This sequence joins TRBV28 and TRBJ2-5; 7 bases agree with TRBD2. CDR3 length: 18 residues. CDR1 MDHEN and CDR2 SYDVKM come from the germline V gene. The V gene end was trimmed by 2 bases and the J gene end by 5 bases; junction bases not matched to a gene: 17. The CDR3: CASSLSSGLAGVSETQYF. The CDR3 bases are TGTGCCAGCAGTTTAAGTAGCGGGCTGGCGGGGGTATCGGAGACCCAGTACTTC.

This clonotype was detected a few times. The CDR3 sequence is CAWTAGMNTGELFF. CDR3 DNA: TGTGCCTGGACAGCAGGGATGAACACCGGGGAGCTGTTTTTT. The chain recombines TRBV30 with TRBJ2-2; tentatively, D is TRBD1 (5 bases). This CDR3 comprises 14 residues. The germline V gene encodes CDR1 GTSNPN and CDR2 SVGIG (reference sequence). The V end lost 4 bases, the J end lost 1 base, and 10 bases lay between the germline ends.

The CDR3 loop is CASKPTLADTQYF. CDR3 in DNA: TGTGCCAGCAAGCCAACGCTCGCAGATACGCAGTATTTT. The chain joins TRBV2 to TRBJ2-3; D gene ambiguous. The CDR3 covers 13 residues. The germline V gene encodes CDR1 SNHLY and CDR2 FYNNEI. Trimming stripped 7 bases from V and 4 bases from J, with 12 bases between.